Below, one T cell receptor beta chain is given with its context. As yet, its antigen is unknown. Naivety in CD8+ T cells corresponded to a CD45RO-CCR7+CD27+CD95- phenotype. This entry belongs to a study of CXCR3-negative and CXCR3-positive naive CD8 T cells. This CDR3 spans 14 amino acids. Germline V gene lookup returns CDR1 SEHNR and CDR2 FQNEAQ (reference sequence). UMI-labeled TRB cDNA libraries were prepared by 5' RACE. No DNA is given; TCRdb re-called the 5' RACE reads and lists each CDR3 protein once. The table lists tens of thousands of distinct CDR3 sequences. Points from the study as a whole: Naive subsets showed comparable surface CD5, and TCR interaction strength was also inferred from TRB CDR3 physicochemistry. Hydrophobicity was higher for TRB CDR3s found in CXCR3-positive naive cells than in CXCR3-negative naive cells.

Sequenced input: naive CXCR3- CD8+ T cells from blood. Subset: CD45RO-CCR7+CD27+CD95- naive CD8+ T cells lacking CXCR3 (TNR3-). This sequence joins TRBV7-9 and TRBJ2-7; with no DNA, the TCRdb D assignment of TRBD1 cannot be verified. This TCR derives from a human donor in good health. Some clones in this sample may be carry-over from other donors' samples. CDR3 sequence reads: CASSSPGEPYEQYF.